This T cell receptor (beta chain) derives from a study of T cells in Graves' hyperthyroidism and ophthalmopathy. This clonotype was seen a few times. The TCR beta CDR3 regions underwent amplification using RNA transcripts as the source. First-round RT-PCR targeting the TCR CDR3 was performed with the HTBI primer set. A single record per CDR3 protein comes from TCRdb applying MiXCR to the multiplex PCR reads. The repertoire holds 490,000 or so distinct CDR3 sequences, with 20% to 25% as singletons. The sequence was obtained from a woman in her 70s with Graves' ophthalmopathy. The sequenced material came from blood.

The CDR3 region is CASSRLLTGENQPQHF. DNA for the CDR3: TGTGCCAGCTCACGCCTATTGACGGGGGAGAATCAGCCCCAGCATTTT. This sequence joins TRBV18 and TRBJ1-5; D may be TRBD1 (5 bases). The ends were cut back, 4 bases at V and 4 bases at J, with 17 bases in the middle. CDR3 length: 16 residues. Germline assignment: CDR1 KGHSH and CDR2 LQKENI.